This T cell receptor beta chain appears in the sequencing data of a study of vaccination effects on CD4 cells after COVID-19 (dated 2022 in TCRdb). About the study as a whole: Two doses of either the BNT162b2 or the mRNA-1273 mRNA SARS-CoV-2 vaccine were administered to participants. SARS-CoV-2 spike-specific CD4+ TCR repertoires from before and after mRNA vaccination were compared in COVID-19 convalescent patients and in infection-naive vaccine recipients. Altogether, around 11 COVID-19 convalescent patients and a handful of SARS-CoV-2-naive healthy vaccine recipients made up the full study. The Oncomine TCR Beta short-read assay on an Illumina iSeq 100 was used to sequence cultures from other donors in the study. Study-wide conclusions, independent of this receptor: Among healthy vaccine recipients, nearly all vaccine-induced clones were SARS-CoV-2 mono-reactive, and only 1 of 255 was cross-reactive with common cold coronaviruses. Both infection-induced and vaccine-induced clones contracted markedly at late post-vaccination timepoints, which is consistent with waning T cell responses. The study was limited by a small number of convalescent patients, and early post-infection timepoints were lacking.

V is shortened by 4 bases, J by 5 bases, and the region joining them spans 9 bases. CDR1 and CDR2 (MGHDK, SYGVNS) derive from the germline V gene. The CDR3 holds 13 amino acids from the cysteine to the phenylalanine. Solely the CDR3 DNA is kept, with 39 bases framed from the first base. In the ViraFEST assay, PBMC were stimulated with viral peptide pools, and antigen-specific CD4+ T cell clonotypes were then identified by expansion using TCR sequencing. After approximately eleven days of culture, CD4+ T cells were isolated with the EasySep CD4+ T cell isolation kit. The absence of prior SARS-CoV-2 infection in healthy vaccine recipients was confirmed by negative nucleocapsid antibodies before and after vaccination. Some 2 million PBMC per well were cultured in IMDM with about 4.8% human AB serum, 10 IU/ml IL-2 and gentamicin, plus 10 ug/ml peptides. On days 3 and 7, half of the culture medium was replaced with fresh IL-2-containing medium. Unless noted otherwise, every peptide stimulation condition was grown in triplicate wells. Using Ficoll-Paque Plus gradient centrifugation, PBMC were separated from whole blood and then either used fresh or cryopreserved at -140C. The overlapping peptide pools covered the spike proteins of SARS-CoV-2 and of the common cold coronaviruses HCoV-NL63, HCoV-OC43 and HCoV-229E. The QIAamp micro DNA kit was used to extract genomic DNA from the cultured CD4+ T cells.

Concerning this clone itself: What this receptor recognizes is not known. No base quality information exists; no much larger clone differs at one position.

The method behind the library was the immunoSEQ multiplex PCR assay. DNA from the CD4+ T cells that had been cultured and isolated underwent TCR beta CDR3 sequencing. The published analysis was carried out like this. The analysis removed non-productive TCR sequences, trimmed reads to the CDR3 region, and retained only CDR3s that were 7 or more amino acids long. Antigen-specific clonotypes were identified with the MANAFEST web app by comparing expansion in peptide wells against reference cultures. For clones to be considered positive, expansion at FDR<0.05 versus reference and all other wells, an odds ratio above 5, and a frequency above 0.1% in two replicate wells were required. A clonotype was defined as cross-reactive if the clonotype was significantly expanded both in SARS-CoV-2 spike wells and in at least one common cold coronavirus spike condition. Levenshtein distance calculated with the stringdist R package was used to assess CDR3 similarity, and unrooted trees were constructed with ape in R 3.6.1. The immuneACCESS repertoire file appears here via TCRdb, limited to in-frame rearrangements. These files lack a portion of the clones; in checked studies, under half of the deficit traces to unresolved V genes, and the cause of the others is not known. The DNA was the basis for D and trimming; V, J and clone size are from that table. A total of tens of thousands of clones appear in this sample, roughly 76% of them only once. Of the sample, 2% to 2.5% is held by the ten largest clones.

The chain joins TRBV25-1 to TRBJ1-5; matching of 5 bases hints at TRBD1 as the D gene. Specimen: CD4+ T cells from PBMCs cultured with HCoV-229E spike peptides, collected before COVID-19 vaccination. The cell subset or site tag for this specimen amounts to: HCoV-229E spike overlapping peptide pool stimulation. The TCR was taken from a human donor who received a COVID-19 vaccine. DNA sequence: TGTGCCAGCAGTGCGTGGGACGATCAGCCCCAGCATTTT. Its protein is CASSAWDDQPQHF. When the CDR3 is completed using the reference TRBV25-1 and TRBJ1-5 genes on either side, the full variable domain is EADIYQTPRYLVIGTGKKITLECSQTMGHDKMYWYQQDPGMELHLIHYSYGVNSTEKGDLSSESTVSRIRTEHFPLTLESARPSHTSQYLCASSAWDDQPQHFGDGTRLSIL.